A single sample is the source of the 21 T cell receptor beta chains below, sequenced in a study of cytomegalovirus exposure and HLA in healthy donors. Repertoires were generated with immunoSEQ multiplex PCR, while TCRdb's copy carries only in-frame clones and drops some. The data show some 99,000 clones, 85% to 90% seen once. Sequencing was done on a sample of PBMCs. Receptors originate from a woman in her late teens or twenties in good health and CMV-seronegative.

The genes are TRBV2 and TRBJ1-1, with D unclear. There are 10 residues in the CDR3. The germline gives CDR1 SNHLY, CDR2 FYNNEI. V dropped 6 bases and J dropped 7 bases, with 6 bases sitting between them. CDR3 residues: CASRDIEAFF. The DNA of the CDR3 is TGTGCCAGCAGAGACATTGAAGCTTTCTTT. Variable domain in full (rest from reference TRBV2 and TRBJ1-1): EPEVTQTPSHQVTQMGQEVILRCVPISNHLYFYWYRQILGQKVEFLVSFYNNEISEKSEIFDDQFSVERPDGSNFTLKIRSTKLEDSAMYFCASRDIEAFFGQGTRLTVV.

V gene TRBV4-1 combines with J gene TRBJ2-1; D is perhaps TRBD1 (5 bases). Between the trimmed V and J ends, which lost 1 base and 10 bases, there was a span of 8 bases. The CDR3 is 12 amino acids. Germline V lookup: CDR1 MGHRA, CDR2 YSYEKL. CDR3 nucleotides: TGCGCCAGCAGCCAAGGGGGCAACGAGCAGTTCTTC. Protein: CASSQGGNEQFF.

The V and J genes are TRBV19 and TRBJ2-1, with TRBD2 matching over 9 bases. This CDR3 contains 15 residues. V was pared by 6 bases and J by 1 base, with 4 bases of the junction left unmatched. The germline gives CDR1 LNHDA, CDR2 SQIVND (reference sequence). In nucleotides, the CDR3 is TGTGCCAGTAGGAGGGGACTAGCTTCCTACAATGAGCAGTTCTTC. Residues: CASRRGLASYNEQFF.

Only a few counts were recorded for this clone. V usage is TRBV6-1 and J usage is TRBJ2-4; 7 nucleotides align to TRBD1. J lost 9 bases, V lost 0 bases, and 8 bases had no gene match. The CDR3 spans 15 residues. Germline CDR1 and CDR2: MNHNS and SASEGT. CDR3 coding DNA: TGTGCCAGCAGTGAAGCCCCAAGGACAGGTACCATTCAGTACTTC. Translating gives CASSEAPRTGTIQYF.

The chain uses TRBV5-1 and TRBJ2-7, with a tentative D call TRBD1 (6 bases). CDR1 and CDR2 from the germline V gene are SGHRS and YFSETQ. This CDR3 region has 16 residues. V was shortened by 0 bases and J by 2 bases, with 15 bases between the two germline ends. CDR3 nucleotide sequence: TGCGCCAGCAGCTTGGGTACGGTCAGGGGAGCCTACGAGCAGTACTTC. This encodes CASSLGTVRGAYEQYF.

The rearrangement uses TRBV7-9 and TRBJ2-7; 8 nucleotides align to TRBD1. The V gene end was trimmed by 5 bases and the J gene end by 4 bases; junction bases not matched to a gene: 13. CDR1 is SEHNR, CDR2 FQNEAQ, per germline (reference sequence). The CDR3 extends over 16 amino acids. CDR3: CASSLGQGGSGYEQYF. CDR3 nucleotides: TGTGCCAGCAGCCTCGGACAGGGCGGCTCCGGGTACGAGCAGTACTTC.

The CDR3 DNA sequence: TGTGCCAGCAGCTTAGCCCTCGGGACTAGCGGGCAAGAGACCCAGTACTTC. The encoded protein is CASSLALGTSGQETQYF. V gene TRBV7-9 combines with J gene TRBJ2-5; 12 positions agree with TRBD2. Germline assignment: CDR1 SEHNR and CDR2 FQNEAQ (reference sequence). The V and J ends lost 0 bases and 2 bases, in that order; junction bases with no gene match: 4. The CDR3 has 17 amino acids.

This clone has just a few counts. The chain is built from TRBV4-1 and TRBJ1-4, with D hard to call. Germline V gene lookup returns CDR1 MGHRA and CDR2 YSYEKL. This CDR3 spans 13 amino acids. Trimming pared 0 bases from V and 6 bases from J, leaving 5 bases between. The CDR3 reads CASSQDVDEKLFF. In DNA form, the CDR3 reads TGCGCCAGCAGCCAAGATGTCGATGAAAAACTGTTTTTT.

The rearrangement joins TRBV10-3 to TRBJ1-5; tentatively, D is TRBD1 (6 bases). This CDR3 spans 19 amino acids. V dropped 2 bases and J dropped 2 bases, with 22 bases sitting between them. Germline V lookup: CDR1 ENHRY, CDR2 SYGVKD. DNA for the CDR3: TGTGCCATCAGTGAGAGGGCAGGGGTCCCAGGGAAGGGCAATCAGCCCCAGCATTTT. Translation gives CAISERAGVPGKGNQPQHF.

The chain links TRBV7-2 to TRBJ2-3, with 11 nucleotides matching TRBD2. This CDR3 has 15 amino acids. CDR1 is SGHTA, CDR2 FQGNSA, per germline. The V gene end was trimmed by 5 bases and the J gene end by 3 bases; junction bases not matched to a gene: 4. The CDR3 sequence is CASSPSGGFTDTQYF. CDR3 DNA: TGTGCCAGCAGCCCTAGCGGGGGGTTTACAGATACGCAGTATTTT.

The V gene is TRBV2, the J gene TRBJ1-4, with 7 bases that match TRBD1. Per germline, CDR1 SNHLY and CDR2 FYNNEI. The CDR3 has 16 residues. The junction had 7 bases not matched to a gene; V was cut back by 2 bases and J by 4 bases. CDR3 amino acids: CASSEYRTGVNEKLFF. The DNA for the CDR3 is TGTGCCAGCAGTGAATATAGAACAGGGGTTAATGAAAAACTGTTTTTT. The variable domain in full, completed from reference TRBV2 and TRBJ1-4, reads EPEVTQTPSHQVTQMGQEVILRCVPISNHLYFYWYRQILGQKVEFLVSFYNNEISEKSEIFDDQFSVERPDGSNFTLKIRSTKLEDSAMYFCASSEYRTGVNEKLFFGSGTQLSVL.

The chain recombines TRBV23-1 with TRBJ2-3, with 7 bases fitting TRBD1. TRBV23-1 is placed among ORFs of uncertain function. The length of the CDR3 is 14 residues. Losses at the gene ends were 2 bases for V and 4 bases for J; bases not matched to a gene: 3. CDR3 in DNA: TGCGCCAGCAGTCAAAAGACAGGGCCAGATACGCAGTATTTT. Encoded protein: CASSQKTGPDTQYF.

This sequence joins TRBV10-3 and TRBJ2-5; 9 bases fit TRBD1. The CDR3 has 14 amino acids. V trimming: 6 bases; J trimming: 5 bases; junction bases outside the gene matches: 7. Germline V gives CDR1 ENHRY, CDR2 SYGVKD. CDR3 sequence (DNA): TGTGCCATCAGGCGCGGACAGGGGATCGAGACCCAGTACTTC. Its protein product is CAIRRGQGIETQYF.

The chain links TRBV6-5 to TRBJ2-7; TRBD1 aligns across 10 bases. In germline, CDR1 is MNHEY, CDR2 SVGAGI. The J segment lost 2 bases and the V segment lost 6 bases, leaving 7 bases of the junction unmatched. CDR3 size: 15 residues. CDR3 loop: CASSGRDRGAYEQYF. The CDR3 DNA sequence: TGTGCCAGCAGCGGCCGGGACAGGGGAGCCTACGAGCAGTACTTC.

This chain links TRBV9 with TRBJ2-1; the match to TRBD2 covers 9 bases. Germline values: CDR1 SGDLS, CDR2 YYNGEE. J gave up 3 bases and V 4 bases, and 5 bases lay outside the gene matches. The CDR3 loop spans 15 amino acids. The CDR3 DNA is TGTGCCAGCAGCCCCTCAGCGGGGGGCTACAATGAGCAGTTCTTC. Translated: CASSPSAGGYNEQFF.

This sequence joins TRBV28 and TRBJ2-5; D is possibly TRBD2 (5 bases). The germline gives CDR1 MDHEN, CDR2 SYDVKM. CDR3 length equals 14 residues. Trimming left V 6 bases short and J 1 base short, with 12 bases between. CDR3: CASRPSGPQETQYF. In DNA, the CDR3 is TGTGCCAGCAGACCCAGCGGACCCCAAGAGACCCAGTACTTC.

This chain uses TRBV28 with TRBJ1-2; 7 nucleotides align to TRBD1. Germline V lookup: CDR1 MDHEN, CDR2 SYDVKM. V lost 5 bases and J lost 6; bases outside the gene matches: 6. The CDR3 has 13 amino acids. CDR3 loop: CASSLQGQDGYTF. The CDR3, as DNA: TGTGCCAGCAGTCTACAGGGGCAGGATGGCTACACCTTC.

The chain couples TRBV9 to TRBJ2-5; TRBD2 aligns across 8 bases. Trimming took 3 bases from V and 4 from J; bases not matched to a gene: 11. The CDR3 is 16 residues long. CDR1 is SGDLS, CDR2 YYNGEE, per germline. CDR3 DNA: TGTGCCAGCAGCGAGCAGCGGGAGTTTGTCTCAGAGACCCAGTACTTC. Protein sequence: CASSEQREFVSETQYF.

This chain uses TRBV20-1 with TRBJ2-1; maybe TRBD2 (6 bases). The CDR3 loop spans 11 amino acids. V dropped 5 bases and J dropped 7 bases, with 9 bases sitting between them. The germline V gene encodes CDR1 DFQATT and CDR2 SNEGSKA (reference sequence). CDR3 bases: TGCAGTGCTTGGGACTTTAATGAGCAGTTCTTC. Protein: CSAWDFNEQFF.

The rearrangement uses TRBV28 and TRBJ1-2; D gene unclear. CDR3 length equals 13 residues. V dropped 2 bases and J dropped 2 bases, with 6 bases sitting between them. Germline CDR1 is MDHEN and CDR2 is SYDVKM. CDR3 residues: CASSLPGNYGYTF. The CDR3 DNA follows: TGTGCCAGCAGTTTACCGGGGAACTATGGCTACACCTTC.

The rearrangement joins TRBV11-2 to TRBJ1-4; D not certain. The V and J ends lost 4 bases and 5 bases respectively, with 8 bases between them. CDR1 is SGHAT, CDR2 FQNNGV, per germline. This CDR3 has 13 amino acids. CDR3 DNA: TGTGCCAGCAGCTCGACGGGGAATGAAAAACTGTTTTTT. This codes for CASSSTGNEKLFF.